These 17 T cell receptor beta chains were all obtained from the same sample, sequenced in a study. TCRdb analysed the RT-PCR reads with MiXCR anew, one entry per CDR3 protein. The repertoire holds around 700,000 distinct CDR3 sequences, with 12% to 15% as singletons. Sequencing input: memory CD4+ T cells from blood. The receptors stem from a female donor in good health, serving as a healthy control.

The V call is TRBV4-2, the J call TRBJ2-2; 12 nucleotides line up with TRBD2. Germline trimming cut 1 base from V and 1 base from J; bases unmatched to any gene: 1. CDR1 and CDR2 (germline): LGHNA, YNFKEQ. There are 17 residues in the CDR3. This CDR3 is CASSQGLAGENTGELFF. The CDR3 region has the DNA TGTGCCAGCAGCCAAGGACTAGCGGGAGAGAACACCGGGGAGCTGTTTTTT.

This clonotype was seen a single time. The rearrangement uses TRBV2 and TRBJ2-3; maybe TRBD2 (6 bases). Germline V gives CDR1 SNHLY, CDR2 FYNNEI. Trimming removed 4 bases from V and 2 bases from J, with 10 bases in between. This CDR3 comprises 14 residues. The CDR3 here is CASSGGLPTDTQYF. Written as DNA, the CDR3 is TGTGCCAGCAGTGGGGGACTGCCCACAGATACGCAGTATTTT.

This rearrangement joins TRBV30 to TRBJ2-7; 7 bases are shared with TRBD1. The germline gives CDR1 GTSNPN, CDR2 SVGIG (reference sequence). V gave up 0 bases and J gave up 0 bases; unmatched junction bases: 5. The length of the CDR3 is 15 residues. CDR3 coding DNA: TGTGCCTGGAGTGTAGGGACAGCAGCCTCCTACGAGCAGTACTTC. It specifies CAWSVGTAASYEQYF.

At least ten counts were recorded for this clonotype. The chain couples TRBV12-5 to TRBJ2-5, with D possibly TRBD1 on 5 matching bases. Trimming removed 6 bases at V and 2 bases at J, with 10 bases between. The germline V gene encodes CDR1 LGHNT and CDR2 FRNRAP. The CDR3 has 13 residues. Here the CDR3 DNA reads TGTGCTAGTGGCCTAGGGGTACAAGAGACCCAGTACTTC. Translating gives CASGLGVQETQYF. Drawing the rest from reference TRBV12-5 and TRBJ2-5, the complete variable domain is DARVTQTPRHKVTEMGQEVTMRCQPILGHNTVFWYRQTMMQGLELLAYFRNRAPLDDSGMPKDRFSAEMPDATLATLKIQPSEPRDSAVYFCASGLGVQETQYFGPGTRLLVL.

This chain connects TRBV20-1 to TRBJ1-5, with D unresolved. The V end lost 6 bases, the J end lost 4 bases, and 10 bases lay between the germline ends. Germline V gene data show CDR1 as DFQATT and CDR2 as SNEGSKA (reference sequence). The CDR3 sequence is 12 residues long. Here the CDR3 DNA reads TGCAGTGCCCGGATGATAAATCAGCCCCAGCATTTT. This translates into CSARMINQPQHF.

This clonotype occurred many times. This chain links TRBV5-1 with TRBJ2-3; D possibly corresponds to TRBD2 (6 bases). V was shortened by 5 bases and J by 4 bases, with 11 bases between the two germline ends. Germline V gene lookup returns CDR1 SGHRS and CDR2 YFSETQ. The CDR3 totals 13 residues. CDR3 bases: TGCGCCAGCAGTTCCGGGAGCTCAGATACGCAGTATTTT. The encoded protein is CASSSGSSDTQYF.

This clonotype was detected ten times or more. The chain combines TRBV5-4 with TRBJ1-6; D is uncertain. V was cut by 0 bases and J by 8 bases, with 12 bases left in between. This CDR3 region has 15 residues. From germline, CDR1 is SGHNT and CDR2 YYREEE (reference sequence). Here the CDR3 reads CASSLGGEGHSPLHF. Written as DNA, the CDR3 is TGTGCCAGCAGCTTGGGCGGGGAAGGGCATTCACCCCTCCACTTT.

V and J are TRBV18 and TRBJ1-5, with TRBD1 identical over 11 bases. The V segment lost 4 bases and the J segment 5 bases; nucleotides outside the gene matches: 4. CDR1 is KGHSH, CDR2 LQKENI, per germline. CDR3 size: 15 residues. CDR3 protein: CASSRGTGGDQPQHF. The CDR3 region has the DNA TGTGCCAGCTCACGGGGGACAGGGGGAGATCAGCCCCAGCATTTT.

Of note for this clonotype: The junction shows a germline mismatch at one end, possibly a read error. The J gene is TRBJ2-3, the V gene TRBV15, with TRBD2 matching over 12 bases. Germline CDR1 and CDR2: LNHNV and YYDKDF (reference sequence). The CDR3 has 15 residues. The CDR3 region has the DNA TGTGCCACCAGCACTAGCGGGGGGGCCACAGGTACGCAGTATTTT. Its protein is CATSTSGGATGTQYF.

The chain carries TRBV7-9 and TRBJ2-6; D remains unclear. Germline lookup yields CDR1 SEHNR and CDR2 FQNEAQ (reference sequence). The CDR3 runs to 17 residues. V lost 0 bases, J lost 1 base, and 10 bases lay in between. The CDR3 DNA reads TGTGCCAGCAGCTTAGCCAGTCCGGCGTCTGGGGCCAACGTCCTGACTTTC. Its translation is CASSLASPASGANVLTF.

In this sample, this clonotype turned up many times. The rearrangement links TRBV7-9 to TRBJ1-1; D is undetermined. The germline V gene encodes CDR1 SEHNR and CDR2 FQNEAQ (reference sequence). Trimming shortened V by 1 base and J by 5 bases, and 8 bases separated the two germline ends. This CDR3 has 13 amino acids. The CDR3 loop reads CASSLDPRTEAFF. The CDR3 DNA reads TGTGCCAGCAGCTTAGACCCTCGGACTGAAGCTTTCTTT.

This clonotype was detected a few times. The rearrangement uses TRBV5-1 and TRBJ1-6; 9 bases agree with TRBD1. Trimming removed 3 bases from V and 7 bases from J; junction bases left unmatched: 8. Germline V gives CDR1 SGHRS, CDR2 YFSETQ. There are 16 residues in the CDR3. DNA of the CDR3: TGCGCCAGCAGCTCAGGGTCGACAGGGGGAAATTCACCCCTCCACTTT. Translated, it gives CASSSGSTGGNSPLHF.

This clonotype was detected ten times or more. The V and J genes are TRBV4-2 and TRBJ2-3, with a possible D match to TRBD1 (6 bases). Germline lookup yields CDR1 LGHNA and CDR2 YNFKEQ. The CDR3 is 14 residues long. The V and J ends lost 5 bases and 4 bases respectively, with 13 bases between them. DNA of the CDR3: TGTGCCAGCAGCTCCCAACAGGGTGCAGATACGCAGTATTTT. It specifies CASSSQQGADTQYF.

This clonotype was detected many times. The genes are TRBV6-2 or TRBV6-3 and TRBJ1-1, with D unresolved. Trimming took off 5 bases at V and 0 bases at J, with 25 bases between the two ends. The CDR3 runs 19 residues. From germline, CDR1 is MNHEY and CDR2 SVGEGT. The DNA of the CDR3 is TGTGCCAGCAGTGTACCGCGTGGAGGCGGTTACCTCATGAACACTGAAGCTTTCTTT. Amino acid sequence: CASSVPRGGGYLMNTEAFF.

The chain uses TRBV10-3 and TRBJ2-1; 8 bases match TRBD1. The trim removed 7 bases at V and 9 bases at J, leaving 17 bases unmatched. This CDR3 region has 16 residues. Looked up from germline, CDR1 is ENHRY and CDR2 is SYGVKD. CDR3 sequence: CAITRRGQEKGGEQFF. DNA of the CDR3: TGTGCCATCACCAGACGGGGACAGGAAAAAGGAGGTGAGCAGTTCTTC.

The sample holds many counts of this clonotype. V usage is TRBV27 and J usage is TRBJ2-4, with TRBD1 identical over 10 bases. The length of the CDR3 is 15 residues. Looked up from germline, CDR1 is MNHEY and CDR2 is SMNVEV (reference sequence). V shed 6 bases, J shed 6 bases, and the junction held 8 bases outside the gene matches. CDR3 sequence reads: CASREGQGITNIQYF. DNA for the CDR3: TGTGCCAGCAGGGAGGGACAGGGGATTACAAACATTCAGTACTTC.

The J gene is TRBJ1-2, the V gene TRBV20-1; TRBD1 might be the D (5 bases). V lost 5 bases and J lost 1, with 14 bases in between. Per germline, CDR1 DFQATT and CDR2 SNEGSKA (reference sequence). The CDR3 length is 14 residues. The CDR3 DNA sequence: TGCAGTGCTGGGACCCACGGGCGTAACTATGGCTACACCTTC. Its translation is CSAGTHGRNYGYTF.